The clone carrying this TCR beta chain was recorded many times. The antigen is not known. Amplification targeted TCR beta CDR3 regions from RNA transcripts. An initial round of RT-PCR targeting the TCR CDR3 relied on the HTBI primer set. MiXCR, run by TCRdb on the multiplex PCR reads, gives a single entry per CDR3 protein. The sample has about 560,000 distinct CDR3 sequences; 14% are singletons. Trimming removed 0 bases from V and 4 bases from J, with 12 bases in between. Germline CDR1 and CDR2: LGHDT and YNNKEL (reference sequence). The CDR3 has 15 amino acids. This entry belongs to a study of T cells in Graves' hyperthyroidism and ophthalmopathy. General observations from the study: Model predictions of ophthalmopathy came a median roughly 6.7 months before onset.

The chain uses TRBV3-1 and TRBJ1-2; D remains unclear. What was sequenced was blood. The source of this sequence is a woman aged 40 to 50 with Graves' hyperthyroidism. CDR3 amino acids: CASSQDGMTSYGYTF. Here the CDR3 DNA reads TGTGCCAGCAGCCAAGATGGCATGACCTCCTATGGCTACACCTTC.